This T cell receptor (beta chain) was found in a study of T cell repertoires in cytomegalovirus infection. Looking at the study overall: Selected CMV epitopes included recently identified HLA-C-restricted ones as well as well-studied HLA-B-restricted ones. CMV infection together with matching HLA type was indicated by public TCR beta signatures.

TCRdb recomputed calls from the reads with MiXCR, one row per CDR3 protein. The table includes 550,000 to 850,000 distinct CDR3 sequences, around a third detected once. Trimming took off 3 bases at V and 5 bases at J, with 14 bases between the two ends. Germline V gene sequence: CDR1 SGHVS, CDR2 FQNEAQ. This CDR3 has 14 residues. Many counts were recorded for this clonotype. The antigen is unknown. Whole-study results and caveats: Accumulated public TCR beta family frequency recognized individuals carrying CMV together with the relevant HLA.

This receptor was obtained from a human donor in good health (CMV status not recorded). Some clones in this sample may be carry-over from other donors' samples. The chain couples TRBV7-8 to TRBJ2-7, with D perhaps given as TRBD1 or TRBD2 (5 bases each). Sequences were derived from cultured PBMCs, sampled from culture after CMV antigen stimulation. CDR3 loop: CASSFRDPEDEQYF. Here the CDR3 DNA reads TGTGCCAGCAGCTTCCGGGACCCAGAAGACGAGCAGTACTTC.